This T cell receptor beta chain came from a study of Ad26.COV2.S vaccination and SARS-CoV-2 variants. Overall study: The donor participated in the COV1001 trial, in its Ad26.COV2.S arm. The authors gave Ad26.COV2.S intramuscularly, either once or twice 56 days apart.

Profiling relied on immunoSEQ multiplex PCR, and the TCRdb table lists in-frame clones only, not all of them. The table shows hundreds of thousands of clones, with about 89% occurring only once. As for treatment: over 15 received Ad26.COV2.S at low or high dose, single or two shots; 5 received placebo; per-sample allocation not given. The investigators took samples on day 63 after the first vaccine or placebo injection. Comments on this clone: Antigen: not known.

Points from the study as a whole: Total T cell responses were possibly underestimated by TCR breadth and depth analyses. Among vaccine recipients, spike-specific TCR breadth exceeded that of placebo recipients.

The CDR3 has 18 amino acids. V was pared by 5 bases and J by 5 bases, with 15 bases of the junction left unmatched. CDR1 and CDR2 (germline): SGHAT, FQNNGV. The clonotype originates from a person aged 18-60 years who received the Ad26.COV2.S COVID-19 vaccine or a placebo. The rearrangement joins TRBV11-2 to TRBJ1-6, with 7 bases fitting TRBD1. Sequences were derived from peripheral blood, sampled in a trial of Ad26.COV2.S vaccine versus placebo. The CDR3, as DNA: TGTGCCAGCAGCAAGGGGGCCGGGACGGGGAACCATAATTCACCCCTCCACTTT. Its translation is CASSKGAGTGNHNSPLHF.